Shown below are 12 T cell receptor beta chains from a single sample sequenced in a study of response to subunit inactivated influenza vaccine. In TCRdb, the RT-PCR reads were re-called with MiXCR into one record per CDR3 protein. The table lists about 520,000 distinct CDR3 sequences, around 25% of them singletons. The sequenced sample was CD4+ T cells sorted from PBMCs, obtained 5 days after vaccination. Receptors originate from a man aged 45-65 years who received an inactivated influenza vaccine.

The rearrangement links TRBV10-3 to TRBJ2-3; 11 bases fit TRBD2. Germline loops: CDR1 ENHRY, CDR2 SYGVKD. The CDR3 is 16 amino acids. Trimming took 7 bases from V and 2 from J; bases not matched to a gene: 8. The CDR3 DNA is TGTGCCATCAAACTAGCGGGGGCCGAGCCCACAGATACGCAGTATTTT. Its protein product is CAIKLAGAEPTDTQYF.

The chain uses TRBV7-9 and TRBJ2-3; D remains ambiguous. CDR3 length: 16 residues. CDR1 and CDR2 from the germline V gene are SEHNR and FQNEAQ (reference sequence). The V and J ends lost 1 base and 0 bases respectively, with 11 bases between them. As DNA, the CDR3 is TGTGCCAGCAGCTTAGTCGGCAGACTTAGCACAGATACGCAGTATTTT. As protein: CASSLVGRLSTDTQYF.

This clonotype was observed a few times. The rearrangement links TRBV9 to TRBJ2-5, with 10 positions matching TRBD2. With 2 bases clipped from V and 5 bases from J, the junction kept 12 bases outside the gene matches. CDR1 is SGDLS, CDR2 YYNGEE, per germline. This CDR3 is built from 17 residues. CDR3: CASSVDSLAGVGETQYF. CDR3 in DNA: TGTGCCAGCAGCGTTGATTCTCTAGCGGGAGTAGGGGAGACCCAGTACTTC.

The count of this clonotype is one. The chain uses TRBV10-3 and TRBJ2-7, with a weak D call TRBD1 (6 bases). Trimming left V 7 bases short and J 3 bases short, with 16 bases between. The CDR3 has 14 amino acids. Germline CDR1 is ENHRY and CDR2 is SYGVKD. CDR3 DNA sequence: TGTGCCATCATGCCCGGGACAACGAGCTACGAGCAGTACTTC. Translating gives CAIMPGTTSYEQYF.

A few counts support this clonotype. The chain uses TRBV6-1 and TRBJ2-2; no clear D gene. Germline V gene lookup returns CDR1 MNHNS and CDR2 SASEGT. Trimming stripped 6 bases from V and 0 bases from J, with 14 bases between. The CDR3 totals 16 residues. CDR3 sequence (DNA): TGTGCCAGCAGGCCCCGGCAGATCGCGAACACCGGGGAGCTGTTTTTT. It translates to CASRPRQIANTGELFF.

V gene TRBV3-1 combines with J gene TRBJ2-1, with D unclear. The ends were cut back, 0 bases at V and 4 bases at J, with 7 bases in the middle. This CDR3 is built from 14 residues. CDR1 and CDR2 from the germline V gene are LGHDT and YNNKEL (reference sequence). CDR3 residues: CASSQDGRYNEQFF. DNA for the CDR3: TGTGCCAGCAGCCAAGATGGAAGATACAATGAGCAGTTCTTC.

The chain combines TRBV5-1 with TRBJ2-5; D gene unclear. CDR3 size: 15 residues. CDR1 and CDR2 (germline): SGHRS, YFSETQ. Trimming removed 1 base at V and 2 bases at J, with 12 bases between. The CDR3 DNA reads TGCGCCAGCAGCTTGCTAAACCCGACTCAAGAGACCCAGTACTTC. Its translation is CASSLLNPTQETQYF.

This sequence joins TRBV9 and TRBJ2-5; TRBD2 agrees at 7 bases. V gave up 3 bases and J gave up 4 bases; unmatched junction bases: 12. Germline CDR1 and CDR2: SGDLS and YYNGEE. This CDR3 region has 16 residues. CDR3 region: CASSALLGRIGETQYF. DNA of the CDR3: TGTGCCAGCAGCGCACTCCTCGGGAGGATTGGAGAGACCCAGTACTTC.

The chain couples TRBV7-2 to TRBJ1-4; possible D gene TRBD1, 6 bases. Germline CDR1 reads SGHTA; CDR2 reads FQGNSA. The V gene lost 1 base and the J gene lost 7 bases, with 10 bases spanning the gap. CDR3 length: 14 amino acids. The CDR3 sequence is CASSLVLGGEKLFF. The CDR3 DNA reads as TGTGCCAGCAGCTTAGTATTAGGGGGTGAAAAACTGTTTTTT.

This clonotype was recorded a few times. This chain uses TRBV7-2 with TRBJ2-3; unclear D gene. Germline-derived CDR1 and CDR2 are SGHTA and FQGNSA. V gave up 1 base and J gave up 0 bases, with 8 bases separating them. The CDR3 covers 15 residues. CDR3: CASSLDGGSTDTQYF. CDR3 bases: TGTGCCAGCAGCTTAGATGGCGGAAGCACAGATACGCAGTATTTT.

The chain couples TRBV7-8 to TRBJ2-5; TRBD1 might be the D (5 bases). The V end was cut by 4 bases, the J end by 0 bases, with 9 bases between. The CDR3 spans 14 residues. Germline CDR1 SGHVS, CDR2 FQNEAQ. The CDR3 reads CASSYRPYQETQYF. The CDR3 DNA sequence: TGTGCCAGCAGCTACAGGCCTTACCAAGAGACCCAGTACTTC.

The chain recombines TRBV7-2 with TRBJ1-2, with 7 bases matching TRBD1. V lost 0 bases to trimming and J lost 0 bases; unmatched junction nucleotides: 1. The germline V gene encodes CDR1 SGHTA and CDR2 FQGNSA. This CDR3 has 15 residues. CDR3 coding DNA: TGTGCCAGCAGCTTAGCGACAGGGACTAACTATGGCTACACCTTC. This translates into CASSLATGTNYGYTF.